This TCR beta chain was recovered during a study of shared clonotypes between healthy human individuals. Across the whole study: CD4 naive and CD4 memory each took three plates per donor, while CD8 naive took two and CD8 memory one. Findings of the study overall: Approximately 5% of naive CD4 clonotypes were shared across a few donors.

On this clone: Its target is not known.

Each sorted subset replicate got 200 ng genomic DNA, 25,000 to 35,000 genomes. The data were produced by immunoSEQ multiplex PCR, yet TCRdb's version contains in-frame clones alone and is incomplete. The sample has roughly 2 million clones; almost 96% are singletons. Germline V gene sequence: CDR1 SGHTA, CDR2 FQGNSA. Trimming took 1 base from V and 3 from J, leaving 13 bases between them. This CDR3 is built from 15 residues. The sequencing sample was made of naive CD4+ T cells sorted from blood. The subset: CD45RA+ positively selected. The origin of this receptor is a man aged 18 to 30 in good health. The chain combines TRBV7-2 with TRBJ2-7; perhaps TRBD1 as D (6 bases). CDR3 coding DNA: TGTGCCAGCAGCTTAGGGCAGGGGCGAAACTACGAGCAGTACTTC. The encoded protein is CASSLGQGRNYEQYF. Supplemented by reference TRBV7-2 and TRBJ2-7, the full variable domain reads GAGVSQSPSNKVTEKGKDVELRCDPISGHTALYWYRQSLGQGLEFLIYFQGNSAPDKSGLPSDRFSAERTGGSVSTLTIQRTQQEDSAVYLCASSLGQGRNYEQYFGPGTRLTVT.